A selection of T cell receptor beta chains follows, all from one sample in a study of Graves' ophthalmopathy and Graves' hyperthyroidism. Each CDR3 protein is one row after TCRdb ran MiXCR on the multiplex PCR reads. The data hold 620,000 or so distinct CDR3 sequences, with 20% to 25% observed a single time. The sequencing sample was made of peripheral blood. These receptors were collected from a woman under 30 with stable Graves' hyperthyroidism. Some clones in this sample may be carry-over from other donors' samples. CDR3s include the opening cysteine and the closing phenylalanine or tryptophan. D genes are given only for firm matches. Expanded clones are given a class, and other clones once, few, many or no size at all.

>.|many|TRBJ2-7|TRBV11-2
TGTGCCAGCAGCTTTGGCCGGGACGAGCAGTACTTC
CASSFGRDEQYF
>.|many|TRBJ1-1|TRBV9
TGTGCCAGCAGTCGGGGCCTTGGGATAACTGAAGCTTTCTTT
CASSRGLGITEAFF
>TRBD1|.|TRBJ2-2|TRBV5-1
TGCGCCAGCAGCTTGCAGGGGGCGAACACCGGGGAGCTGTGTTTT
CASSLQGANTGELCF
>TRBD1|.|TRBJ1-1|TRBV6-1
TGTGCCAGCAGTAGCAGACCGGGACAGGGGGCGTTTGAAGCTTTCTTT
CASSSRPGQGAFEAFF
>.|few|TRBJ2-7|TRBV5-1
TGCGCCAGCAGCTTGGTCGGGGCGCTCAACGAGCAGTACTTC
CASSLVGALNEQYF
>.|many|TRBJ2-6|TRBV15
TGTGCCACCAGCGGACTGACCATAAGCTCTGGGGCCAACGTCCTGACTTTC
CATSGLTISSGANVLTF
>.|.|TRBJ1-1|TRBV19
TGTGCCAGTACCCCCTCCTGGGGGTGGCAGGAAAACACTGAAGCTTTCTTT
CASTPSWGWQENTEAFF
>.|many|TRBJ1-1|TRBV6-1
TGTGCCAGCAGTGATAAATCGGAAAACACTGAAGCTTTCTTT
CASSDKSENTEAFF
>.|.|TRBJ2-7|TRBV12-3/TRBV12-4
TGTGCCAGCAGTCACCCCCCCGAGCAGTACTTC
CASSHPPEQYF
>.|many|TRBJ2-7|TRBV29-1
TGCAGCGTACGGGCCGTCTCTACCTACGAGCAGTACTTC
CSVRAVSTYEQYF
>.|many|TRBJ2-7|TRBV12-3/TRBV12-4
TGTGCCAGCAGTTTGACGGGACCGAGCTCCTACGAGCAGTACTTC
CASSLTGPSSYEQYF
>TRBD2|.|TRBJ2-7|TRBV13
TGTGCCAGCAGTCGTAGCGGGGGGGGCGAGCAGTACTTC
CASSRSGGGEQYF
>.|many|TRBJ2-5|TRBV11-2
TGTGCCAGCAGCTTAGCCTGGGGAGTAGAGACCCAGTACTTC
CASSLAWGVETQYF
>.|.|TRBJ1-6|TRBV11-2
TGTGCCAGCAGCTTAGACGGGGTGGGCAATTCACCCCTCCACTTT
CASSLDGVGNSPLHF
>.|many|TRBJ2-7|TRBV20-1
TGCAGTGCTAGAGATCTAGGCTACGAGCAGTACTTC
CSARDLGYEQYF
>.|many|TRBJ1-1|TRBV19
TGTGCCAGTAGTACCCTTCTCTTCGTCGAATTCCAGAACACTGAAGCTTTCTTT
CASSTLLFVEFQNTEAFF
>.|.|TRBJ2-6|TRBV6-5
TGTGCCAGCAGTTACACGGGGTCCGCTGGGGCCAACGTCCTGACTTTC
CASSYTGSAGANVLTF
>.|many|TRBJ1-5|TRBV30
TGTGCCTGGAGTGTACCGGGGAGTAGCAATCAGCCCCAGCATTTT
CAWSVPGSSNQPQHF
>TRBD2|few|TRBJ2-7|TRBV6-1
TGTGCCAGCACCCTTAGCGGGGGTCCCTACGAGCAGTACTTC
CASTLSGGPYEQYF
>.|many|TRBJ1-1|TRBV7-3
TGTGCCAGCAGCCCCGGACCGAACACTGAAGCTTTCTTT
CASSPGPNTEAFF
>TRBD1|.|TRBJ1-2|TRBV30
TGTGCCTGCTGGACAGGGACGACCGGGATGTTCGGCTACACCTTC
CACWTGTTGMFGYTF
>TRBD1|.|TRBJ1-1|TRBV6-1
TGTGCCAGCAAACTGCAGGGGGTAGAAACTGAAGCTTTCTTT
CASKLQGVETEAFF
>TRBD1|many|TRBJ1-3|TRBV12-3/TRBV12-4
TGTGCCAGCAGTTTTCAGGGGGCAAACACCATATATTTT
CASSFQGANTIYF
>.|.|TRBJ1-1|TRBV27
TGTGCCAGCAGTTCCAGGGGAAAAACTGAAGCTTTCTTT
CASSSRGKTEAFF
>.|few|TRBJ1-5|TRBV18
TGTGCCAGCTCACCATCCGAAATTCGGAATCAGCCCCAGCATTTT
CASSPSEIRNQPQHF
>.|.|TRBJ1-2|TRBV29-1
TGCAGCGTTGACCATGCCCCAAGGGCCCAGGGCCATGGCTACACCTTC
CSVDHAPRAQGHGYTF
>.|many|TRBJ1-5|TRBV6-1
TGTGCCAGCAGTGAATACGGCTCGGTTCAGCCCCGGCATTTT
CASSEYGSVQPRHF
>.|many|TRBJ1-1|TRBV20-1
TGCAGTGCTAGAGTCGCGAACACTGAAGCTTTCTTT
CSARVANTEAFF
>.|many|TRBJ1-1|TRBV6-5
TGTGCCAGCAGTTACTCGAGGGCCGTGAACACTGAAGCTTTCTTT
CASSYSRAVNTEAFF
>.|many|TRBJ2-7|TRBV20-1
TGCAGTGCTAGGAGATTAGTCTTCTCTACCCCCTACGAGCAGTACTTC
CSARRLVFSTPYEQYF
>.|few|TRBJ1-1|TRBV12-3/TRBV12-4
TGTGCCAGCAGTATAGGGGTAGTGCACACTGAAGCTTTCTTT
CASSIGVVHTEAFF
>TRBD1|.|TRBJ1-2|TRBV30
TGTGCCTGGACAGCCGTTAACAGGGGAGTCGGCTATGGCTACACCTTC
CAWTAVNRGVGYGYTF
>.|many|TRBJ1-5|TRBV27
TGTGCCAGCACCCCGGTGGGGGGGGGCTATCAGCCCCAGCATTTT
CASTPVGGGYQPQHF
>TRBD2|.|TRBJ2-5|TRBV15
TGTGCCACCAGCAGCCTTCCAGTACGGGGGGTAGAGACCCAGTACTTC
CATSSLPVRGVETQYF
>.|few|TRBJ2-5|TRBV3-1
TGTGCCAGCAGCCAAGACGGAAGCCGGGAGACCCAGTACTTC
CASSQDGSRETQYF
>.|.|TRBJ2-5|TRBV7-2
TGTGCCAGCAGGGAGGGCCCGGGGCTCCTCGGGACCCAGTACTTC
CASREGPGLLGTQYF
>.|many|TRBJ1-2|TRBV6-5
TGTGCCAGCAGTTACGACATTCTGGACTACACCTTC
CASSYDILDYTF
>.|.|TRBJ1-5|TRBV28
TGTGCCAGCCTCCAAGAAAAGGGGGTAGATCAGCCCCAGCATTTT
CASLQEKGVDQPQHF
>.|.|TRBJ1-2|TRBV6-5
TGTGCCAGCAGTTACTCAGGGGACGATGTAGGCTACACCTTC
CASSYSGDDVGYTF
>.|many|TRBJ1-4|TRBV6-1
TGTGCCAGCAGCGTAGGGATGAGCACTAATGAAAAACTGTTTTTT
CASSVGMSTNEKLFF
>.|.|TRBJ2-2|TRBV11-2
TGTGCCAGCAGCCCTCATGGGACAAGATTGAACACCGGGGAGCTGTTTTTT
CASSPHGTRLNTGELFF
>.|many|TRBJ1-2|TRBV20-1
TGCAGTGCTAGGCGTACGGAATACTATGGCTACACCTTC
CSARRTEYYGYTF
>TRBD1|once|TRBJ2-5|TRBV3-1
TGTGCCAGCAGCCCCGGGACAGGGGCGAAGACCCAGTACTTC
CASSPGTGAKTQYF
>.|.|TRBJ1-2|TRBV30
TGTGCCTGGAGTGTAACATCGGGGGCGTATGGCTACACCTTC
CAWSVTSGAYGYTF
>.|many|TRBJ2-7|TRBV7-3
TGTGCCAGCAGCTTAACGGGCTCGGGGGCCAGGAGCTCCTACGAGCAGTACTTC
CASSLTGSGARSSYEQYF
>.|many|TRBJ2-7|TRBV11-2
TGTGCCAGCAGCTTAGTAGTGTTCTACGAGCAGTACTTC
CASSLVVFYEQYF
>.|.|TRBJ1-1|TRBV12-3/TRBV12-4
TGTGCCAGCACCCGAAGACAGCACACTGAAGCTTTCTTT
CASTRRQHTEAFF
>.|many|TRBJ2-5|TRBV7-2
TGTGCCAGCAGCCCTCCCCCCCCCTGGGAGACCCAGTACTTC
CASSPPPPWETQYF
>.|many|TRBJ1-1|TRBV12-3/TRBV12-4
TGTGCCAGCAGTTTCTCAGGGGTTGGGGTGAAAATGAACACTGAAGCTTTCTTT
CASSFSGVGVKMNTEAFF
>.|many|TRBJ1-2|TRBV30
TGTGCCTGGAGTGCCAGAGATGGCTACACCTTC
CAWSARDGYTF
>TRBD1|many|TRBJ2-5|TRBV6-5
TGTGCCAGCAGTTACCGGGACAGCCAAGAGACCCAGTACTTC
CASSYRDSQETQYF
>TRBD2|.|TRBJ2-4|TRBV5-5
TGTGCCAGCAGCTTAGTCGGGGCTAGCGGGGGGGCTGTTCAGTACTTC
CASSLVGASGGAVQYF